This TCR beta chain was obtained from a study of blood T cell repertoires in COVID-19. Across the whole study: COVID-19 samples collected from the United States, Italy and Spain covered acute and convalescent phases. Nucleic acid was either cDNA or gDNA, and it came from T cells, B-cell-depleted T cells, or PBMCs.

Germline lookup yields CDR1 LGHDT and CDR2 YNNKEL (reference sequence). V shed 4 bases and J 6 bases; nucleotides not matched to a gene: 4. The CDR3 has 14 amino acids. Original methodology: Reference gene primer amplification gave estimated nucleated cell counts. TCRdb's copy holds only in-frame clones and misses some; the assay was immunoSEQ multiplex PCR. The DNA gave D and trimming, while V, J and clone size come from that table. The sample lists under 250,000 clones; less than 85% were seen once. The sequence was obtained from a woman in her sixties or seventies with active or convalescent COVID-19. Material: peripheral blood. V usage is TRBV3-1 (or the pseudogene TRBV3-2) and J usage is TRBJ1-4; 8 positions match TRBD1. The CDR3 DNA reads TGTGCCAGCAGCCGGACAGGGAAGGATGAAAAACTGTTTTTT. Its translation is CASSRTGKDEKLFF.